One sample yielded the 2 T cell receptor beta chains listed below, sequenced in a study of shared clonotypes between healthy human individuals. Libraries were prepared by immunoSEQ multiplex PCR; TCRdb keeps only in-frame clonotypes and omits some of them. The sample contains a few hundred thousand clones, roughly three quarters of which appear only once. What was sequenced was PBMCs. The origin of the receptors is a woman aged 40 to 50 in good health. Some clones in this sample may be carry-over from other donors' samples.

The rearrangement joins TRBV25-1 to TRBJ1-1, with a tentative D call TRBD1 (6 bases). The germline gives CDR1 MGHDK, CDR2 SYGVNS. This CDR3 has 15 residues. Trimming took off 3 bases at V and 8 bases at J, with 19 bases between the two ends. The CDR3 nucleotides are TGTGCCAGCAGTGATGGACAGACCCACGGGTACGAAGCTTTCTTT. It is translated as CASSDGQTHGYEAFF.

The chain employs TRBV6-1 and TRBJ2-7; TRBD1 matches at 9 bases. Germline CDR1 and CDR2: MNHNS and SASEGT. Trimming took 5 bases from V and 5 from J; bases not matched to a gene: 10. The CDR3 sequence is 15 residues long. The CDR3 nucleotides read TGTGCCAGCAGTCCTCAATGGGACAGGGCCCACGAGCAGTACTTC. Amino acids: CASSPQWDRAHEQYF.